One and the same sample provided the 25 T cell receptor beta chains below, sequenced in a study of type 1 and type 2 diabetes patients. The PCR template was genomic DNA. Amplification of the beta chain CDR3 used 30 forward and 13 reverse multiplex primers. From the multiplex PCR reads, TCRdb called clonotypes with MiXCR, one entry per CDR3 protein. The sample yields 270,000 or so distinct CDR3 sequences, around 50% seen once. Sequencing was done on a sample of peripheral blood mononuclear cells (PBMCs). These receptors were obtained from a man younger than 35 with type 2 diabetes.

The J gene is TRBJ1-2, the V gene TRBV12-3 or TRBV12-4; TRBD1 aligns across 7 bases. V lost 5 bases and J lost 5; bases outside the gene matches: 17. This CDR3 comprises 17 residues. This CDR3 reads CASSQTRQGGEDYGYTF. The CDR3 nucleotides are TGTGCCAGCAGTCAAACACGACAGGGTGGAGAGGATTATGGCTACACCTTC.

This clonotype was counted only a few times. The V and J genes are TRBV10-1 and TRBJ2-3, with D perhaps TRBD2 (6 bases). Germline lookup yields CDR1 WNHNN and CDR2 SYGVQD (reference sequence). CDR3 length: 13 amino acids. Trimming removed 4 bases from V and 4 bases from J, with 9 bases in between. The CDR3 nucleotides are TGCGCCAGCAGTGTAATAGCGGCAGATACGCAGTATTTT. Protein: CASSVIAADTQYF.

The J gene is TRBJ1-1, the V gene TRBV19; 10 bases agree with TRBD1. Germline lookup yields CDR1 LNHDA and CDR2 SQIVND (reference sequence). Losses at the gene ends were 4 bases for V and 5 bases for J; bases not matched to a gene: 10. The CDR3 length is 16 residues. The CDR3 DNA is TGTGCCAGTAGTACCCCTCTGGGACAGGGGAGGACTGAAGCTTTCTTT. Translation gives CASSTPLGQGRTEAFF.

The V call is TRBV18, the J call TRBJ1-1; D remains ambiguous. The CDR3 loop spans 16 amino acids. Trimming shortened V by 3 bases and J by 1 base, and 15 bases separated the two germline ends. Looked up from germline, CDR1 is KGHSH and CDR2 is LQKENI. CDR3 loop: CASSPLPSAGNTEAFF. CDR3 in DNA: TGTGCCAGCTCACCCTTGCCGTCGGCTGGGAACACTGAAGCTTTCTTT. Based on the CDR3 plus reference TRBV18 and TRBJ1-1, the full variable domain is NAGVMQNPRHLVRRRGQEARLRCSPMKGHSHVYWYRQLPEEGLKFMVYLQKENIIDESGMPKERFSAEFPKEGPSILRIQQVVRGDSAAYFCASSPLPSAGNTEAFFGQGTRLTVV.

Comments on this clonotype: One end of the junction is discordant with germline, which a read error may explain. The rearrangement uses TRBV28 and TRBJ2-7; 8 bases fit TRBD2. The CDR3 length is 14 residues. Germline V gene lookup returns CDR1 MDHEN and CDR2 SYDVKM. CDR3 in amino acids: CACSFWREVSEQYF. CDR3 nucleotide sequence: TGTGCCTGCAGTTTTTGGCGGGAGGTTTCCGAGCAGTACTTC.

As to this clonotype: This CDR3 is missing its conserved last phenylalanine or tryptophan, likely due to a read error. The chain carries TRBV30 and TRBJ2-3, with D possibly TRBD2 on 5 matching bases. The CDR3 consists of 13 residues. Germline V lookup: CDR1 GTSNPN, CDR2 SVGIG (reference sequence). In DNA form, the CDR3 reads TGCGCCTGGAACGCGAGGGCAACAGATACGCAGTATTCT. Translation gives CAWNARATDTQYS.

This clonotype has only a few counts. The chain has TRBV9 and TRBJ1-1; a possible D gene is TRBD1 (6 bases). V gave up 0 bases and J gave up 6 bases, with 9 bases separating them. Germline lookup yields CDR1 SGDLS and CDR2 YYNGEE. CDR3 length: 13 amino acids. The CDR3 region has the DNA TGTGCCAGCAGCGTAGTACAGGGCGCTGAAGCTTTCTTT. Amino acids: CASSVVQGAEAFF.

This clonotype was seen once. CDR3 DNA: TGTGCCATCAGTGAGGGACAGGACCAAGAGACCCAGTACTTC. Its translation is CAISEGQDQETQYF. The V gene is TRBV10-3, the J gene TRBJ2-5, with 7 bases matching TRBD1. Per the germline V gene, CDR1 is ENHRY and CDR2 is SYGVKD. The CDR3 is made up of 14 amino acids. V was pared by 2 bases and J by 0 bases, with 0 bases of the junction left unmatched.

The CDR3 here is CASTLSGGFAETQYF. The CDR3 bases are TGTGCCAGTACCCTTTCAGGGGGGTTTGCCGAGACCCAGTACTTC. The V and J genes are TRBV19 and TRBJ2-5; weak D call: TRBD1 (7 bases). The CDR3 is 15 amino acids. CDR1 is LNHDA and CDR2 is SQIVND in the germline V gene (reference sequence). The V and J ends lost 7 bases and 5 bases respectively, with 20 bases between them. The full variable domain, completed using reference TRBV19 and TRBJ2-5, is DGGITQSPKYLFRKEGQNVTLSCEQNLNHDAMYWYRQDPGQGLRLIYYSQIVNDFQKGDIAEGYSVSREKKESFPLTVTSAQKNPTAFYLCASTLSGGFAETQYFGPGTRLLVL.

The chain carries TRBV27 and TRBJ2-7; 7 bases are a match to TRBD1. V trimming: 5 bases; J trimming: 1 base; junction bases outside the gene matches: 5. This CDR3 is built from 14 residues. Germline V CDR1 and CDR2: MNHEY, SMNVEV (reference sequence). CDR3 protein: CASSLGQLSYEQYF. CDR3 coding DNA: TGTGCCAGCAGTCTGGGACAGTTGTCCTACGAGCAGTACTTC.

The chain recombines TRBV20-1 with TRBJ2-5; 8 bases are a match to TRBD2. Trimming at V came to 5 bases and at J to 0 bases, leaving 11 bases not matched to a gene. CDR1 DFQATT and CDR2 SNEGSKA come from the germline V gene (reference sequence). CDR3 size: 16 residues. The CDR3, as DNA: TGCAGTGCTCCTCCGGGGGGGCGGGTGCACCAAGAGACCCAGTACTTC. This sequence encodes CSAPPGGRVHQETQYF.

This chain links TRBV7-8 with TRBJ1-5, with TRBD1 matching over 7 bases. After removal of 5 bases from V and 0 bases from J, the junction contained 4 bases not matched to a gene. From germline, CDR1 is SGHVS and CDR2 FQNEAQ. The CDR3 sequence is 15 residues long. DNA for the CDR3: TGTGCCAGCAGCCCGCGGACAGGTAGCAATCAGCCCCAGCATTTT. Encoded protein: CASSPRTGSNQPQHF.

The V and J genes are TRBV10-1 and TRBJ1-3; D may be TRBD1 (5 bases). CDR3 length equals 15 residues. CDR1 is WNHNN and CDR2 is SYGVQD in the germline V gene (reference sequence). Deletions cut 4 bases from V and 2 bases from J, with 12 bases between. CDR3 nucleotides: TGCGCCAGCAGTGTCGACAGCACGACTGGAAACACCATATATTTT. It is translated as CASSVDSTTGNTIYF.

In the case of this clonotype: One end of the junction varies from germline; a read error may be responsible. The chain employs TRBV6-5 and TRBJ1-6, with TRBD1 matching 10 bases. The germline gives CDR1 MNHEY, CDR2 SVGAGI. The CDR3 is made up of 16 amino acids. The CDR3 sequence is CGSSNSGTGAGSPLHF. As DNA, the CDR3 is TGTGGCAGCAGCAATTCCGGGACAGGGGCCGGTTCACCCCTCCACTTT.

The chain uses TRBV19 and TRBJ1-2, with D perhaps matching TRBD1 (5 bases). Germline V gene lookup returns CDR1 LNHDA and CDR2 SQIVND (reference sequence). The CDR3 length is 14 residues. V gave up 5 bases and J gave up 6 bases, with 16 bases separating them. In DNA, the CDR3 is TGTGCCAGTAGTCCAATTGGGTTACAGGATGGCTACACCTTC. Translating it yields CASSPIGLQDGYTF.

The chain is built from TRBV30 and TRBJ2-1; D not resolved. The CDR3 runs to 10 residues. Deletions cut 0 bases from V and 10 bases from J, with 4 bases between. Germline V CDR1 and CDR2: GTSNPN, SVGIG (reference sequence). This chain's CDR3 is CAWSVAEQFF. The DNA of the CDR3 is TGTGCCTGGAGTGTCGCCGAGCAGTTCTTC.

In its sample, this clonotype was seen a few times. V and J are TRBV30 and TRBJ1-2; D may be TRBD1 (5 bases). Looked up from germline, CDR1 is GTSNPN and CDR2 is SVGIG (reference sequence). The CDR3 totals 13 residues. Trimming cost V 1 base and J 7 bases, with 13 bases left between them. The chain's CDR3 is CAWSDTGLSGYTF. The CDR3 DNA reads as TGTGCCTGGAGTGATACAGGACTTTCTGGCTACACCTTC.

CDR3 nucleotides: TGTGCCATCAGAGACGGGACAGGGTCTAAGGAGACCCAGTACTTC. Translating gives CAIRDGTGSKETQYF. The chain links TRBV10-3 to TRBJ2-5; 9 positions agree with TRBD1. The CDR3 has 15 amino acids. Germline CDR1 ENHRY, CDR2 SYGVKD. V trimming: 6 bases; J trimming: 5 bases; junction bases outside the gene matches: 10.

The chain uses TRBV18 and TRBJ1-2; 11 nucleotides align to TRBD1. Germline assignment: CDR1 KGHSH and CDR2 LQKENI. With V trimmed by 4 bases and J by 5 bases, 9 bases remained unmatched. There are 16 residues in the CDR3. The CDR3 sequence: CASSQGQGENFYGYTF. Written as DNA, the CDR3 is TGTGCCAGCTCACAGGGACAGGGGGAGAATTTTTATGGCTACACCTTC.

The chain employs TRBV5-1 and TRBJ2-7, with D possibly matching TRBD1 (6 bases). Looked up from germline, CDR1 is SGHRS and CDR2 is YFSETQ. V was shortened by 3 bases and J by 0 bases, with 10 bases between the two germline ends. CDR3 length: 14 residues. The CDR3, as DNA: TGCGCCAGCAGCTCCCAGGGGAACTCCTACGAGCAGTACTTC. It codes for CASSSQGNSYEQYF.

The chain combines TRBV7-9 with TRBJ2-1; D is perhaps TRBD2 (6 bases). The CDR3 loop spans 15 amino acids. From germline, CDR1 is SEHNR and CDR2 FQNEAQ (reference sequence). Trimming removed 5 bases at V and 6 bases at J, with 17 bases between. The CDR3 spells CASSPLTGARNEQFF. Written as DNA, the CDR3 is TGTGCCAGCAGCCCCTTAACGGGAGCCCGCAATGAGCAGTTCTTC.

This clonotype was counted only a few times. The rearrangement links TRBV20-1 to TRBJ2-1, with D uncertain. V was clipped by 4 bases and J by 2 bases, with 12 bases between them. The CDR3 consists of 14 residues. Germline values: CDR1 DFQATT, CDR2 SNEGSKA (reference sequence). The CDR3 loop is CSAIEVGPYNEQFF. As DNA, the CDR3 is TGCAGTGCTATAGAAGTGGGCCCCTACAATGAGCAGTTCTTC.

The chain uses TRBV15 and TRBJ2-7; 8 bases fit TRBD2. After removal of 1 base from V and 5 bases from J, the junction contained 4 bases not matched to a gene. Germline V gene sequence: CDR1 LNHNV, CDR2 YYDKDF (reference sequence). The CDR3 length is 14 residues. This chain's CDR3 is CATSRGLANNEQYF. Here the CDR3 DNA reads TGTGCCACCAGCAGAGGACTAGCGAACAACGAGCAGTACTTC.

The chain employs TRBV6-5 and TRBJ2-5, with D uncertain. V was clipped by 6 bases and J by 1 base, with 6 bases between them. This CDR3 is built from 12 residues. Germline CDR1 is MNHEY and CDR2 is SVGAGI. The CDR3 spells CASRSFQETQYF. The CDR3 nucleotides read TGTGCCAGCAGGAGTTTCCAAGAGACCCAGTACTTC.

This chain connects TRBV10-3 to TRBJ2-5; maybe TRBD1 (5 bases). The germline CDR1 and CDR2 sequences are ENHRY and SYGVKD. Trimming removed 2 bases at V and 0 bases at J, with 10 bases between. There are 15 residues in the CDR3. The CDR3 coding sequence is TGTGCCATCAGTGAGAAGAAGGGGTACCAAGAGACCCAGTACTTC. Amino acid sequence: CAISEKKGYQETQYF.